This TCR beta chain appears in the sequencing data of a study of cytomegalovirus exposure and HLA in healthy donors. The study ran its PCR with 60 Vbeta and 13 Jbeta primers. The assay was immunoSEQ multiplex PCR, and TCRdb's table has in-frame clones only and misses some. The sample carries 250,000 to 350,000 clones, 80% to 90% recorded once. Germline assignment: CDR1 KGHSH and CDR2 LQKENI. V lost 3 bases to trimming and J lost 2 bases; unmatched junction nucleotides: 2. The CDR3 has 16 amino acids. The specimen was PBMCs. The sequence derives from a middle-aged man in good health and CMV-seropositive. V and J are TRBV18 and TRBJ2-3, with 13 bases aligning to TRBD2. The CDR3 DNA reads TGTGCCAGCTCACCCGGGACTAGCGGGGCCACAGATACGCAGTATTTT. Protein sequence: CASSPGTSGATDTQYF.